Presented here are 14 T cell receptor beta chains from one specimen sequenced in a study of shared clonotypes between healthy human individuals. Libraries were prepared by immunoSEQ multiplex PCR; TCRdb keeps only in-frame clonotypes and omits some of them. The table lists approximately 2.5 million clones, approximately 94% of them singletons. Sequencing was performed on naive CD4+ T cells from PBMCs. Subset reported: CD45RA+ positively selected. All receptors derive from a man between 18 and 29 years old in good health. Some clones in this sample may be carry-over from other donors' samples.

Points on this clone: The sample carries other DNA sequences with the same CDR3. The chain has TRBV6-5 and TRBJ1-2, with D uncertain. Trimming stripped 5 bases from V and 4 bases from J, with 11 bases between. The CDR3 sequence is 13 residues long. Germline V gene data show CDR1 as MNHEY and CDR2 as SVGAGI. CDR3 sequence: CASSPGRIYGYTF. CDR3 coding DNA: TGTGCCAGCAGTCCCGGACGGATCTATGGCTACACCTTC.

The chain joins TRBV5-1 to TRBJ2-2, with a tentative D call TRBD2 (6 bases). CDR3 length: 16 residues. The V end was cut by 1 base, the J end by 1 base, with 11 bases between. Germline lookup yields CDR1 SGHRS and CDR2 YFSETQ. Here the CDR3 reads CASSLPPAGNTGELFF. The CDR3, as DNA: TGCGCCAGCAGCTTGCCCCCAGCGGGGAACACCGGGGAGCTGTTTTTT.

The gene calls are TRBV18 and TRBJ2-3; 9 bases map to TRBD1. CDR1 is KGHSH, CDR2 LQKENI, per germline. This CDR3 spans 14 amino acids. The junction had 4 bases not matched to a gene; V was cut back by 5 bases and J by 4 bases. The CDR3 DNA reads TGTGCCAGCTCAGGGACAGGGTTCGCAGATACGCAGTATTTT. It specifies CASSGTGFADTQYF.

The rearrangement uses TRBV7-6 and TRBJ1-1; D is possibly TRBD1 (6 bases). The germline V gene has CDR1 SGHVS and CDR2 FNYEAQ. The CDR3 runs 14 residues. Trimming shortened V by 4 bases and J by 5 bases, and 14 bases separated the two germline ends. The CDR3 nucleotides are TGTGCCAGCAGCTCTACAGGGACGGGAACTGAAGCTTTCTTT. Its translation: CASSSTGTGTEAFF.

A note on this clone: At one boundary the junction diverges from the germline segment, which might be a read error. The chain joins TRBV15 to TRBJ1-1, with D tentatively TRBD1 (5 bases). Germline V gene lookup returns CDR1 LNHNV and CDR2 YYDKDF (reference sequence). The CDR3 is 16 amino acids. CDR3 residues: CATSREGEGMNTVAFF. CDR3 sequence (DNA): TGTGCCACCAGCAGAGAAGGTGAGGGGATGAACACTGTAGCTTTCTTT.

The chain joins TRBV18 to TRBJ1-3; D gene uncertain. In germline, CDR1 is KGHSH, CDR2 LQKENI. The length of the CDR3 is 16 residues. Trimming cost V 3 bases and J 4 bases, with 16 bases left between them. The CDR3 reads CASSPYQILEGNTIYF. For the CDR3, the DNA is TGTGCCAGCTCACCCTACCAGATATTAGAGGGAAACACCATATATTTT. Based on the CDR3 plus reference TRBV18 and TRBJ1-3, the full variable domain is NAGVMQNPRHLVRRRGQEARLRCSPMKGHSHVYWYRQLPEEGLKFMVYLQKENIIDESGMPKERFSAEFPKEGPSILRIQQVVRGDSAAYFCASSPYQILEGNTIYFGEGSWLTVV.

This chain joins TRBV6-5 and TRBJ2-7; D not resolved. CDR3 size: 13 residues. CDR1 and CDR2 from the germline V gene are MNHEY and SVGAGI. The ends were cut back, 5 bases at V and 3 bases at J, with 11 bases in the middle. The CDR3 is CASSKLPRYEQYF. CDR3 DNA sequence: TGTGCCAGCAGTAAATTACCCCGCTACGAGCAGTACTTC.

The table lists this clone with a count of one. V usage is TRBV5-4 and J usage is TRBJ1-2; weak D call: TRBD1 (5 bases). Deletions cut 0 bases from V and 8 bases from J, with 14 bases between. The length of the CDR3 is 14 residues. CDR1 SGHNT and CDR2 YYREEE come from the germline V gene (reference sequence). This chain's CDR3 is CASSLGVGTGGYTF. The CDR3 region has the DNA TGTGCCAGCAGCTTGGGAGTAGGGACGGGAGGCTACACCTTC. Filled out from reference TRBV5-4 and TRBJ1-2, the complete variable domain reads ETGVTQSPTHLIKTRGQQVTLRCSSQSGHNTVSWYQQALGQGPQFIFQYYREEENGRGNFPPRFSGLQFPNYSSELNVNALELDDSALYLCASSLGVGTGGYTFGSGTRLTVV.

V is TRBV9 and J is TRBJ2-2; unclear D gene. CDR3 length: 17 amino acids. The germline V gene has CDR1 SGDLS and CDR2 YYNGEE. Deletions cut 4 bases from V and 6 bases from J, with 22 bases between. In nucleotides, the CDR3 is TGTGCCAGCAGCCCCCGATCGAACTCCGCCCGCGCCGGGGAGCTGTTTTTT. This encodes CASSPRSNSARAGELFF.

This sequence joins TRBV9 and TRBJ2-3; possible D gene TRBD2, 5 bases. V was pared by 0 bases and J by 6 bases, with 14 bases between. Germline V gives CDR1 SGDLS, CDR2 YYNGEE. This CDR3 comprises 15 residues. DNA of the CDR3: TGTGCCAGCAGCGTAGATTGGGTAGCGACCGATACGCAGTATTTT. It codes for CASSVDWVATDTQYF.

This rearrangement joins TRBV5-1 to TRBJ2-5; the D is unclear. V shed 4 bases and J shed 0 bases, with 7 bases lying between them. The CDR3 length is 13 residues. Germline values: CDR1 SGHRS, CDR2 YFSETQ. In DNA, the CDR3 is TGCGCCAGCAGCCCGGGTAACCAAGAGACCCAGTACTTC. It yields the protein CASSPGNQETQYF.

The V call is TRBV19, the J call TRBJ2-5; TRBD1 agrees at 8 bases. From germline, CDR1 is LNHDA and CDR2 SQIVND (reference sequence). The J segment lost 2 bases and the V segment lost 6 bases, leaving 5 bases of the junction unmatched. CDR3 length: 14 amino acids. For the CDR3, the DNA is TGTGCCAGTAGCGGGACAGGCGGACAAGAGACCCAGTACTTC. It is translated as CASSGTGGQETQYF.

This clone was detected only once. The rearrangement links TRBV27 to TRBJ2-3; 14 nucleotides line up with TRBD2. The length of the CDR3 is 15 residues. V lost 4 bases to trimming and J lost 3 bases; unmatched junction nucleotides: 0. Germline V gives CDR1 MNHEY, CDR2 SMNVEV (reference sequence). The CDR3 DNA is TGTGCCAGCAGTTGGACTAGCGGGAGGACAGATACGCAGTATTTT. Translating it yields CASSWTSGRTDTQYF.

This rearrangement joins TRBV2 to TRBJ2-3, with a weak D call TRBD1 (6 bases). The CDR3 runs to 15 residues. The ends were cut back, 6 bases at V and 0 bases at J, with 13 bases in the middle. Germline CDR1 reads SNHLY; CDR2 reads FYNNEI. The CDR3 spells CASSKTGTSTDTQYF. CDR3 DNA: TGTGCCAGCAGCAAGACAGGAACTAGCACAGATACGCAGTATTTT.